This T cell receptor (beta chain) was recovered during a study of blood T cells in healthy people across ages. Study observations and caveats: Expanded clonotype changes were possibly confounded by unknown donor CMV status. It was not possible, with unsorted PBMCs, to conclusively compare naive and antigen-experienced cells.

V dropped 5 bases and J dropped 15; count of bases not matched to a gene: 13. The V gene's germline CDR1 is SGHKS and CDR2 YYEKEE (reference sequence). The CDR3 runs to 13 residues. The authors ran a second PCR of 7 to 11 cycles using a sample-barcoded 5' primer and a J-beta primer mix. Each cDNA molecule was tagged by a template-switch adaptor with 12 random nucleotides. TCRdb re-analysed the 5' RACE reads in MiXCR, keeping a single row per CDR3 protein. This table holds 1.5 million to 2 million distinct CDR3 sequences, about 39% found once. Points on this clonotype: Antigen specificity is unknown.

The sequence was collected from a human donor in good health. The V and J genes are TRBV5-5 and TRBJ2-1; the match to TRBD1 covers 8 bases. The sequenced material came from blood. CDR3 bases: TGTGCCAGCAGGGCGGGACAGGTGATGTCCCCGTTCTTC. Translated, it gives CASRAGQVMSPFF.